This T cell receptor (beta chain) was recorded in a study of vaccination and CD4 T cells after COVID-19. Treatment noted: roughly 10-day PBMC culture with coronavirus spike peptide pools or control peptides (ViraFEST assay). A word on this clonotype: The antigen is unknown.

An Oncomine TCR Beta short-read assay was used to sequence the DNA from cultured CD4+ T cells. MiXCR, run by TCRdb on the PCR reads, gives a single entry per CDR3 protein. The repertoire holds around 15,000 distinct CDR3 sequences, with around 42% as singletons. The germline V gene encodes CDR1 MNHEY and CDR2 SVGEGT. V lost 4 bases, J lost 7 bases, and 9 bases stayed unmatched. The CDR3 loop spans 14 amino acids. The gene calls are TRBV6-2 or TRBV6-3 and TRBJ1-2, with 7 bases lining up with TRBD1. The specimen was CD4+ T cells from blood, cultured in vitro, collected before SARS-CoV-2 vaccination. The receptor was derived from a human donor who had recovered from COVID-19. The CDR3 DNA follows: TGTGCCAGCAGTTCGTACAGGGGCGACCGTGGCTACACCTTC. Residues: CASSSYRGDRGYTF.